This TCR beta chain was recorded in a study of T cells after yellow fever vaccination. Whole-study results and caveats: Reappearance after the booster was seen for most primary-vaccination clones, at 95% to 96% CD4 and about 90% CD8.

Synthesis of TCR cDNA relied on 5'RACE template switching, which attached a universal primer site and UMIs. One entry per CDR3 protein results from TCRdb running MiXCR on the 5' RACE reads. Here the sample spans 300,000 to 350,000 distinct CDR3 sequences, about 10% being singletons. CDR1 is LGHNA, CDR2 YNFKEQ, per germline. The CDR3 loop spans 14 amino acids. The junction had 1 base not matched to a gene; V was cut back by 3 bases and J by 2 bases. This clonotype was seen at least ten times. Its antigen is as yet unknown. This rearrangement joins TRBV4-2 to TRBJ2-7, with 10 nucleotides matching TRBD1. Material: CD4+ T cells sorted from PBMCs, obtained 45 days after the yellow fever booster vaccination. The sequence was collected from a young man who received the YFV17D yellow fever vaccine. CDR3 DNA sequence: TGTGCCAGCAGCCAGGACAGGGGGACCTACGAGCAGTACTTC. Translated, it gives CASSQDRGTYEQYF.